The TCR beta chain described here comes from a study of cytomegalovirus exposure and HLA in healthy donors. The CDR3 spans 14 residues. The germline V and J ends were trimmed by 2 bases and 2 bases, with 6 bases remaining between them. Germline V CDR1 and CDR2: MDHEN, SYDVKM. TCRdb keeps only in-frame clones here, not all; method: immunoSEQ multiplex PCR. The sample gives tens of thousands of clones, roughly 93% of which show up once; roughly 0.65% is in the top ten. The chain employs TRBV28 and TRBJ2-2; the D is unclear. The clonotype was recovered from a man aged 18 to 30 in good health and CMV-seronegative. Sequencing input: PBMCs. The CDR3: CASSLIQNTGELFF. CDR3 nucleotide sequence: TGTGCCAGCAGTTTAATCCAAAACACCGGGGAGCTGTTTTTT.